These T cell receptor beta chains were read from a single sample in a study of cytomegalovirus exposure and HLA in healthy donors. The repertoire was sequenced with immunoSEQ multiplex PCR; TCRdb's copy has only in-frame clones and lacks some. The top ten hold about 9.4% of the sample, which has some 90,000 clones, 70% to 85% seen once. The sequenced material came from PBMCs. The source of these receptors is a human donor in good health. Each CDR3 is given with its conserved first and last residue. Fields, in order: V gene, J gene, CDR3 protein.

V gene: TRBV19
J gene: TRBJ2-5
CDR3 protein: CASSTLLARETQYF

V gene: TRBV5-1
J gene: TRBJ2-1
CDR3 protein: CASANEGQGSTGQFF

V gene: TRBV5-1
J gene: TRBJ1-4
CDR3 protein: CASSPDVGLVEKLFF

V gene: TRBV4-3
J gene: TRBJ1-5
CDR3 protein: CASSLGTGGNQPQHF

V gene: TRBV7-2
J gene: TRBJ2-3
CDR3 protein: CASRTAGGTDTQYF

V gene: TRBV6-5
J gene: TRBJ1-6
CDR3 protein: CASSYGTGGIHSPLHF

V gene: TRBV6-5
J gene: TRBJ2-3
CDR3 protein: CASSGFSGSTDTQYF

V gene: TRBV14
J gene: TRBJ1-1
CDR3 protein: CASSISLGPPRTEAFF

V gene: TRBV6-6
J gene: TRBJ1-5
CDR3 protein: CASKTDRNSNQPQHF

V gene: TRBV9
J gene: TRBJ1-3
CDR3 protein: CASSAPLYGGATPGNTIYF

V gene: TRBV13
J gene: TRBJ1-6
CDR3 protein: CASSLFLSSYNSPLHF

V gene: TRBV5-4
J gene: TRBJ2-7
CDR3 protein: CASFTGDRFAGVDYEQYF

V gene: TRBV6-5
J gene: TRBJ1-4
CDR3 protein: CASSWGGGGTNEKLFF

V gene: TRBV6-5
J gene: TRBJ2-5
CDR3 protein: CASTNNRGPQETQYF

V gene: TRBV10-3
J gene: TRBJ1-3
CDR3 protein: CAISEYGNPGNTIYF

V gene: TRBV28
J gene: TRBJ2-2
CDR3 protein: CASITVGRGELFF

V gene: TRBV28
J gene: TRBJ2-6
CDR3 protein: CASSFGGSGANVLTF

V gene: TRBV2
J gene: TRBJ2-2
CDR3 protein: CASRGGSRTGELFF

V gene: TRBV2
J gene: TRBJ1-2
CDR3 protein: CASSDRVYGYTF

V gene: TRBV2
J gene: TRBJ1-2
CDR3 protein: CASSESSGGKGYTF

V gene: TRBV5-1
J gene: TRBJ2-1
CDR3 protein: CASSLGTSGGINEQFF

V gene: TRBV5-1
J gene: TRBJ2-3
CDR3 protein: CASSFGTDTQYF

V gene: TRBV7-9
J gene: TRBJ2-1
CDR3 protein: CASSFLAGSYNEQFF

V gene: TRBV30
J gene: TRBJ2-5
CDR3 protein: CACDRSGETQYF

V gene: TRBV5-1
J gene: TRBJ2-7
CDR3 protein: CASSLSAGAGEQYF

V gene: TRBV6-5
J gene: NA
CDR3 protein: CASSYSVQGPYEQYF

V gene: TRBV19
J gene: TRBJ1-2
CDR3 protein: CASSIDQGFYGYTF

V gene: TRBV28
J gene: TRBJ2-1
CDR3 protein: CASSSKGLARADEQFF

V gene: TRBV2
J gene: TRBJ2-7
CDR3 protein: CASSERGLDAYEQYF

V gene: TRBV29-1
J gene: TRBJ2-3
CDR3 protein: CSVGDNTDTQYF

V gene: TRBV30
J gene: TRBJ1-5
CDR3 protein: CAWSGSRGPYSNQPQHF

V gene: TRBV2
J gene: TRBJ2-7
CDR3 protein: CASSVTGYEQYF

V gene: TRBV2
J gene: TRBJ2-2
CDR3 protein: CASSDPGERLTGELFF

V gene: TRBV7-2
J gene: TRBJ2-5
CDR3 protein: CASSLQQGLSRETQYF

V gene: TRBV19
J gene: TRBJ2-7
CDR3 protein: CASSISLGGFPYEQYF

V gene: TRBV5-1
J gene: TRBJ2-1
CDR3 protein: CASSWSAGSSYNEQFF

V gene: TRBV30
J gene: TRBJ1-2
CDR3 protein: CAWSVLGVLGYTF

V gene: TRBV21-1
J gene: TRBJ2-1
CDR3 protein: CASSKLGLAGAISSSYNEQFF

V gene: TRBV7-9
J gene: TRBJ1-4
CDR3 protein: CASSFPVATNEKLFF

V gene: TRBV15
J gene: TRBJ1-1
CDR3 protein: CATSRDPNQGEAFF

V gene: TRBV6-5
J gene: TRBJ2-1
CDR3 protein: CASSYKWQGVGSEQFF

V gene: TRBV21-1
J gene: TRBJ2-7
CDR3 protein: CASSKAWTGQGRTEQYF

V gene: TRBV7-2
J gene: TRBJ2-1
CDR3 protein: CASSRRGYNEQFF

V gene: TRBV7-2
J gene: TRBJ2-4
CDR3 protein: CASSLASGGQLNIQYF

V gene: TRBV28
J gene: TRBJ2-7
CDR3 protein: CASSLLRGIHEQYF

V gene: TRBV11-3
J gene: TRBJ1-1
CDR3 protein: CASSLEAATEAFF

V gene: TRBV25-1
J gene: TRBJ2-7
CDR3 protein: CASSVTSGSYEQYF

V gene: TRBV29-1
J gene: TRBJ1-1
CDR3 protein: CSAYRGLNTEAFF

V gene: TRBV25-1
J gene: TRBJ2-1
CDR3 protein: CASRTTHKGDNEQFF

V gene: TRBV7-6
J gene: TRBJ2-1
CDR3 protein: CASSSPSEVRGATGEQFF

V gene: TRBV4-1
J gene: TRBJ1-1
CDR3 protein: CASSLLGGDTEAFF